The rows below give T cell receptor beta chains drawn from one sample of a study of regulatory T cells in long-lasting Graves disease. TCRdb independently ran MiXCR on the multiplex PCR reads; one entry per CDR3 protein. This table holds a few hundred thousand distinct CDR3 sequences, 12% to 15% found once. The same data also contributed to another study, on T cells in Graves' hyperthyroidism and ophthalmopathy.

Sample: peripheral blood mononuclear cells (PBMCs), taken at new diagnosis, from a patient treated with antithyroid drugs. The source is a woman between 45 and 60 years old with Graves disease. Both conserved end residues are part of each CDR3. A D gene is named only where the DNA matches it firmly. The size entry is marked missing in some rows and otherwise reads once, few, many or a size class.

>many|15|TRBD2|TRBJ2-1|TRBV20-1
CSARGGTSGFLEQFF
TGCAGTGCTAGGGGTGGGACTAGCGGGTTCCTTGAGCAGTTCTTC
>few|15|TRBD1|TRBJ1-6|TRBV28
CASSSSDRGNSPLHF
TGTGCCAGCAGCTCGTCAGACAGGGGGAATTCACCCCTCCACTTT
>many|10|-|TRBJ2-3|TRBV7-9
CASRSDTQYF
TGTGCCAGCAGGTCAGATACGCAGTATTTT
>few|14|-|TRBJ2-5|TRBV5-6
CASSFFSPQETQYF
TGTGCCAGCAGCTTCTTCTCACCCCAAGAGACCCAGTACTTC
>few|14|-|TRBJ1-1|TRBV3-1
CASSQGGGGGEAFF
TGTGCCAGCAGCCAAGGCGGGGGAGGCGGTGAAGCTTTCTTT
>-|15|-|TRBJ1-3|TRBV4-1
CASSAILRGGNTIYF
TGCGCCAGCAGCGCGATTCTCAGGGGTGGAAACACCATATATTTT
>many|16|TRBD1|TRBJ1-1|TRBV3-1
CASSHKYRDREVEAFF
TGTGCCAGCAGCCACAAGTACCGGGACAGGGAGGTTGAAGCTTTCTTT
>many|12|-|TRBJ2-2|TRBV29-1
CSVGSLTGELFF
TGCAGCGTTGGATCCTTAACCGGGGAGCTGTTTTTT
>-|16|TRBD2|TRBJ2-1|TRBV7-9
CASSLDPGLEENEQFF
TGTGCCAGCAGCTTAGACCCGGGACTAGAAGAAAATGAGCAGTTCTTC
>many|14|-|TRBJ2-7|TRBV28
CASRLGTAIYEQYF
TGTGCCAGCAGGCTTGGAACAGCCATCTACGAGCAGTACTTC
>many|13|-|TRBJ2-7|TRBV24-1
CATSEQGRYEQYF
TGTGCCACCAGTGAGCAGGGGCGCTACGAGCAGTACTTC
>-|15|-|TRBJ2-2|TRBV7-6
CASSSPLANTGELFF
TGTGCCAGCAGCTCACCCCTCGCGAACACCGGGGAGCTGTTTTTT
>-|14|TRBD1|TRBJ2-2|TRBV7-2
CASSARGQTGELFF
TGTGCCAGCAGCGCCAGGGGGCAAACCGGGGAGCTGTTTTTT
>few|11|-|TRBJ2-7|TRBV29-1
CSGQGNYEQYF
TGCAGCGGGCAGGGGAACTACGAGCAGTACTTC
>-|13|-|TRBJ1-6|TRBV11-2
CASSPQTDSPLHF
TGTGCCAGCAGCCCACAAACGGATTCACCCCTCCACTTT
>-|14|-|TRBJ1-6|TRBV20-1
CSARVGRDYSPLHF
TGCAGTGCTAGAGTGGGCAGGGATTATTCACCCCTCCACTTT
>many|13|-|TRBJ2-7|TRBV18
CASSPPGTNEQYF
TGTGCCAGCTCACCACCTGGGACGAACGAGCAGTACTTC
>-|13|TRBD1|TRBJ1-1|TRBV3-1
CASTRQGATEAFF
TGTGCCAGCACCAGACAGGGGGCCACTGAAGCTTTCTTT